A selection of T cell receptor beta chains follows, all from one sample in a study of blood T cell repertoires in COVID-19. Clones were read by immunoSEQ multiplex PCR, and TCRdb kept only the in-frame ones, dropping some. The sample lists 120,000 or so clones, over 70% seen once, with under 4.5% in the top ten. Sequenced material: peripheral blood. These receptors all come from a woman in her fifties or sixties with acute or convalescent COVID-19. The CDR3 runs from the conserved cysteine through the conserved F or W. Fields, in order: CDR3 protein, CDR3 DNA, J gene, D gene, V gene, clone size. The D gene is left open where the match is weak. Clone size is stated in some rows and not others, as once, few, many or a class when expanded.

CASSHHGYEQYF	TGTGCCAGCAGCCATCACGGTTACGAGCAGTACTTC	TRBJ2-7	NA	TRBV11-2	NA
CASSPSGRGSNEQFF	TGTGCCAGCTCACCTAGCGGGAGAGGCAGTAATGAGCAGTTCTTC	TRBJ2-1	TRBD2	TRBV18	NA
CASSFRQGTQPQHF	TGTGCCAGCAGTTTTCGTCAGGGAACTCAGCCCCAGCATTTT	TRBJ1-5	NA	TRBV27	NA
CASSTGGSFRDTQYF	TGCGCCAGCAGCACCGGGGGGAGCTTTCGAGATACGCAGTATTTT	TRBJ2-3	TRBD2	TRBV5-1	once
CASSFWDTRQPQHF	TGTGCCAGCAGCTTCTGGGACACCCGTCAGCCCCAGCATTTT	TRBJ1-5	NA	TRBV7-9	NA
CASSQQDSYNEQFF	TGCGCCAGCAGCCAGCAGGACAGTTACAATGAGCAGTTCTTC	TRBJ2-1	NA	TRBV4-1	few
CASSFGRGGSPLHF	TGTGCCAGCAGCTTCGGAAGGGGCGGTTCACCCCTCCACTTT	TRBJ1-6	NA	TRBV5-5	NA
CASSRRGQGDTEAFF	TGTGCCAGCAGTCGTAGGGGGCAGGGGGACACTGAAGCTTTCTTT	TRBJ1-1	TRBD1	TRBV2	NA
CSVRIGTGGYEQYF	TGCAGCGTTAGAATCGGGACAGGGGGCTACGAGCAGTACTTC	TRBJ2-7	TRBD1	TRBV29-1	few
CASNGRQETQYF	TGTGCCAGCAATGGCAGACAAGAGACCCAGTACTTC	TRBJ2-5	NA	TRBV7-9	few
CASSQLSGTTNEKLFF	TGTGCCAGCAGCCAGCTCTCCGGGACAACTAATGAAAAACTGTTTTTT	TRBJ1-4	NA	TRBV16	NA
CASSYLNEQFF	TGTGCCAGCAGTTACCTCAATGAGCAGTTCTTC	TRBJ2-1	NA	TRBV6-5	once
CASSIGGGSNQPQHF	TGTGCCAGTAGTATAGGAGGAGGGTCCAATCAGCCCCAGCATTTT	TRBJ1-5	NA	TRBV19	NA
CARLGSGSPEENNEQFF	TGTGCCAGACTGGGTAGCGGGAGTCCGGAAGAGAACAATGAGCAGTTCTTC	TRBJ2-1	TRBD2	TRBV5-3	NA
CASRRQENTEAFF	TGTGCCAGCAGACGACAGGAGAACACTGAAGCTTTCTTT	TRBJ1-1	NA	TRBV7-3	NA
CASSFKGTEAFF	TGTGCCAGCAGCTTTAAGGGGACTGAAGCTTTCTTT	TRBJ1-1	NA	TRBV7-2	NA
CASSQETTYGYTF	TGTGCCAGCAGCCAAGAAACTACCTATGGCTACACCTTC	TRBJ1-2	NA	TRBV3-1/TRBV3-2	few
CASSLDLGGASSYEQYF	TGTGCCAGCAGCTTAGATCTTGGCGGGGCCAGCTCCTACGAGCAGTACTTC	TRBJ2-7	NA	TRBV11-2	NA
CAWSQGVSQPQHF	TGTGCCTGGAGTCAGGGTGTGAGTCAGCCCCAGCATTTT	TRBJ1-5	NA	TRBV30	NA
CASSPGERTEAFF	TGTGCCAGCAGTCCAGGGGAGAGGACTGAAGCTTTCTTT	TRBJ1-1	NA	TRBV27	NA
CASSEGEGRAFF	TGTGCCAGCAGTGAAGGGGAGGGGAGAGCTTTCTTT	TRBJ1-1	NA	TRBV2	few
CASGGRGKNTGELFF	TGTGCCAGCGGAGGGAGGGGAAAAAATACCGGGGAGCTGTTTTTT	TRBJ2-2	TRBD2	TRBV27	NA
CSARDRLTQFF	TGCAGTGCTAGAGATCGCCTCACTCAGTTCTTC	TRBJ2-1	NA	TRBV20-1	NA
CASSDQLGQGFHGYTF	TGTGCCAGTAGTGATCAACTGGGACAGGGGTTTCATGGCTACACCTTC	TRBJ1-2	TRBD1	TRBV19	NA
CASSVEGRGNTEAFF	TGTGCCAGCAGCGTAGAAGGGAGGGGGAACACTGAAGCTTTCTTT	TRBJ1-1	NA	TRBV9	NA
CASSLGQNSGNTIYF	TGCGCCAGCAGCTTGGGGCAGAACTCTGGAAACACCATATATTTT	TRBJ1-3	NA	TRBV5-1	NA
CASSARRDRAADTQYF	TGTGCCAGCAGTGCCCGCCGGGACAGGGCGGCAGATACGCAGTATTTT	TRBJ2-3	TRBD1	TRBV6-4	NA
CASSRKWTGEIYEQYF	TGTGCCAGCAGCCGAAAGTGGACAGGGGAGATCTACGAGCAGTACTTC	TRBJ2-7	TRBD1	TRBV5-5	NA
CASSRPRDKANYGYTF	TGTGCCAGCAGCCGACCCCGGGACAAAGCTAACTATGGCTACACCTTC	TRBJ1-2	NA	TRBV5-4	NA
CAISDLDRFHEQYF	TGTGCCATCAGTGACTTGGACAGGTTCCACGAGCAGTACTTC	TRBJ2-7	TRBD1	TRBV10-3	NA
CASRNGRRRWHGYPGELFF	TGTGCCAGCAGAAACGGGCGGAGGCGTTGGCACGGGTATCCCGGGGAGCTGTTTTTT	TRBJ2-2	NA	TRBV27	NA
CASRLSPTAPNSPLHF	TGTGCCAGCAGGCTCTCCCCAACTGCACCTAATTCACCCCTCCACTTT	TRBJ1-6	NA	TRBV11-1	once
CASSLGGGSWDEQFF	TGTGCCAGCAGCTTAGGGGGCGGGAGTTGGGATGAGCAGTTCTTC	TRBJ2-1	TRBD2	TRBV7-2	NA
CASRAVGLAGGEQFF	TGCGCCAGCAGAGCCGTGGGACTAGCGGGGGGCGAGCAGTTCTTC	TRBJ2-1	TRBD2	TRBV5-1	NA